These 21 T cell receptor beta chains were all obtained from the same sample, sequenced in a study of blood T cell repertoires in COVID-19. Assay: immunoSEQ multiplex PCR; the TCRdb copy retains only in-frame clones and omits some. The sample includes some 53,000 clones, about 92% of them seen just once. The sample comprised peripheral blood. The receptors derive from a human donor in a cohort sampled during active COVID-19.

The chain couples TRBV28 to TRBJ1-2; D is unresolved. The V end lost 5 bases, the J end lost 0 bases, and 16 bases lay between the germline ends. CDR1 MDHEN and CDR2 SYDVKM come from the germline V gene. CDR3 length: 16 residues. CDR3 in DNA: TGTGCCAGCAGTGCCACCTTGGGGAGCGCTAACTATGGCTACACCTTC. It is translated as CASSATLGSANYGYTF.

The chain carries TRBV11-2 and TRBJ2-7; the match to TRBD1 covers 8 bases. The germline CDR1 and CDR2 sequences are SGHAT and FQNNGV. CDR3 length: 14 amino acids. V was clipped by 5 bases and J by 7 bases; unmatched bases: 10. Written as DNA, the CDR3 is TGTGCCAGCAGCCTGACAGGGGCCACACTTGAGCAGTACTTC. It codes for CASSLTGATLEQYF.

This chain connects TRBV7-9 to TRBJ2-7; TRBD1 aligns across 9 bases. V gave up 5 bases and J gave up 5 bases; unmatched junction bases: 10. CDR3 size: 15 residues. Germline CDR1 and CDR2: SEHNR and FQNEAQ (reference sequence). This CDR3 is CASSNSGTGNHEQYF. In DNA, the CDR3 is TGTGCCAGCAGCAATTCCGGGACAGGGAACCACGAGCAGTACTTC.

The chain is built from TRBV10-2 and TRBJ1-3, with TRBD1 as a possible D gene (5 bases). This CDR3 region has 17 residues. CDR1 and CDR2 from the germline V gene are WSHSY and SAAADI. V was clipped by 8 bases and J by 1 base, with 21 bases between them. The CDR3 sequence is CASSGGEPLESGNTIYF. The CDR3 DNA follows: TGCGCCAGCTCCGGGGGGGAACCTTTGGAATCTGGAAACACCATATATTTT.

This chain joins TRBV9 and TRBJ2-1; TRBD2 matches 10 bases. This CDR3 region has 16 residues. V dropped 0 bases and J dropped 6; count of bases not matched to a gene: 6. The germline V gene has CDR1 SGDLS and CDR2 YYNGEE. The CDR3 DNA is TGTGCCAGCAGCGTAGAACCGCAGCGGGAGGGCAATGAGCAGTTCTTC. It yields the protein CASSVEPQREGNEQFF.

V gene TRBV2 combines with J gene TRBJ1-2, with 8 bases fitting TRBD1. Germline V CDR1 and CDR2: SNHLY, FYNNEI. The CDR3 has 13 amino acids. J gave up 8 bases and V 7 bases, and 9 bases lay outside the gene matches. Here the CDR3 reads CASNGQGHWGYTF. The CDR3 DNA sequence: TGTGCCAGCAACGGACAGGGCCACTGGGGCTACACCTTC.

The chain carries TRBV25-1 and TRBJ1-6; D possibly corresponds to TRBD1 (5 bases). V was cut by 4 bases and J by 6 bases, with 13 bases left in between. Germline V CDR1 and CDR2: MGHDK, SYGVNS. There are 15 residues in the CDR3. CDR3 protein: CASSGQGGSNSPLHF. The CDR3 nucleotides read TGTGCCAGCAGTGGGCAGGGAGGGTCTAATTCACCCCTCCACTTT.

The chain recombines TRBV6-5 with TRBJ1-2, with TRBD1 matching over 8 bases. Trimming at V came to 10 bases and at J to 6 bases, leaving 10 bases not matched to a gene. This CDR3 is built from 13 residues. The germline gives CDR1 MNHEY, CDR2 SVGAGI. CDR3 amino acids: CATRTGLVNGYTF. The CDR3 coding sequence is TGTGCCACCCGGACAGGGTTAGTTAATGGCTACACCTTC.

This chain links TRBV19 with TRBJ2-1; maybe TRBD1 (6 bases). Germline CDR1 reads LNHDA; CDR2 reads SQIVND (reference sequence). The CDR3 length is 16 residues. Trimming shortened V by 6 bases and J by 4 bases, and 19 bases separated the two germline ends. CDR3 sequence: CASSHQGTARYNEQFF. CDR3 sequence (DNA): TGTGCCAGTAGCCATCAGGGGACCGCTAGGTACAATGAGCAGTTCTTC.

The chain has TRBV19 and TRBJ2-7, with D perhaps TRBD1 (5 bases). CDR3 length: 16 residues. Germline V gene lookup returns CDR1 LNHDA and CDR2 SQIVND (reference sequence). V lost 4 bases, J lost 0 bases, and 16 bases lay in between. CDR3: CASSKVRVMTSYEQYF. CDR3 nucleotides: TGTGCCAGTAGTAAGGTCAGGGTTATGACCTCCTACGAGCAGTACTTC.

The chain uses TRBV6-5 and TRBJ2-2; 8 bases align to TRBD2. With V trimmed by 8 bases and J by 0 bases, 5 bases remained unmatched. The CDR3 totals 15 residues. Germline CDR1 MNHEY, CDR2 SVGAGI. CDR3 DNA sequence: TGTGCCAGCTCGAGACTAGCGACGAACACCGGGGAGCTGTTTTTT. Amino acid sequence: CASSRLATNTGELFF.

In this sample, this clone turned up once. The chain recombines TRBV28 with TRBJ1-4; D uncertain. Germline CDR1 and CDR2: MDHEN and SYDVKM. CDR3 length: 14 amino acids. Trimming pared 2 bases from V and 5 bases from J, leaving 9 bases between. In nucleotides, the CDR3 is TGTGCCAGCAGTTTAGCGGGTGGGAATGAAAAACTGTTTTTT. This encodes CASSLAGGNEKLFF. The full variable domain, completed using reference TRBV28 and TRBJ1-4, is DVKVTQSSRYLVKRTGEKVFLECVQDMDHENMFWYRQDPGLGLRLIYFSYDVKMKEKGDIPEGYSVSREKKERFSLILESASTNQTSMYLCASSLAGGNEKLFFGSGTQLSVL.

The rearrangement uses TRBV9 and TRBJ2-1, with 9 bases identical to TRBD2. The CDR3 is made up of 15 amino acids. Losses at the gene ends were 1 base for V and 6 bases for J; bases not matched to a gene: 5. Germline values: CDR1 SGDLS, CDR2 YYNGEE. The CDR3 sequence is CASSVKAGGPNEQFF. The CDR3 nucleotides are TGTGCCAGCAGCGTAAAAGCGGGAGGCCCCAATGAGCAGTTCTTC.

This chain links TRBV7-9 with TRBJ2-1; 13 nucleotides agree with TRBD2. V lost 5 bases, J lost 8 bases, and 9 bases stayed unmatched. Germline lookup yields CDR1 SEHNR and CDR2 FQNEAQ (reference sequence). CDR3 length: 16 residues. CDR3 sequence: CASSTTSGRAGDEQFF. The CDR3 DNA sequence: TGTGCCAGCAGCACCACTAGCGGGAGGGCCGGCGATGAGCAGTTCTTC.

The chain couples TRBV11-1 to TRBJ2-1, with D possibly TRBD2 on 6 matching bases. V was trimmed by 0 bases and J by 9 bases, leaving 15 bases between them. From germline, CDR1 is SGHAT and CDR2 FQDESV (reference sequence). There are 15 residues in the CDR3. Here the CDR3 DNA reads TGTGCCAGCAGCTTAGCTGGAGGGAAAACTTCTGAGCAGTTCTTC. Encoded protein: CASSLAGGKTSEQFF.

The chain is built from TRBV6-5 and TRBJ2-1; possible D gene TRBD1, 5 bases. Germline V gene sequence: CDR1 MNHEY, CDR2 SVGAGI. There are 16 residues in the CDR3. V lost 0 bases to trimming and J lost 4 bases, with 13 bases between them. The CDR3 bases are TGTGCCAGCAGTTACTCGATAGGGGTAGGGTACAATGAGCAGTTCTTC. This gives the protein CASSYSIGVGYNEQFF.

V is TRBV1 and J is TRBJ1-4; TRBD1, the table's D call, was not compared with the DNA. TRBV1 is a documented pseudogene. This CDR3 spans 17 amino acids. The CDR3 bases are TGCACCAATGCGACAGGGGCCCTCCTGATGGCTAATGAAAAACTGTTTTTT. The encoded protein is CTNATGALLMANEKLFF.

The rearrangement links TRBV10-2 to TRBJ1-2, with 9 bases identical to TRBD1. Germline V gene data show CDR1 as WSHSY and CDR2 as SAAADI. The CDR3 consists of 15 residues. The trim removed 6 bases at V and 0 bases at J, leaving 5 bases unmatched. CDR3 in DNA: TGCGCCAGCAGGACAGGGGGTCGATCTAACTATGGCTACACCTTC. It encodes CASRTGGRSNYGYTF.

The chain recombines TRBV28 with TRBJ1-6; D gene unclear. V shed 4 bases and J shed 0 bases, with 13 bases lying between them. CDR3 length: 17 amino acids. Looked up from germline, CDR1 is MDHEN and CDR2 is SYDVKM. The CDR3: CASSSDVPGSYNSPLHF. The CDR3, as DNA: TGTGCCAGCAGTTCCGATGTCCCAGGCTCCTATAATTCACCCCTCCACTTT. The variable domain in full, completed from reference TRBV28 and TRBJ1-6, reads DVKVTQSSRYLVKRTGEKVFLECVQDMDHENMFWYRQDPGLGLRLIYFSYDVKMKEKGDIPEGYSVSREKKERFSLILESASTNQTSMYLCASSSDVPGSYNSPLHFGNGTRLTVT.

This rearrangement joins TRBV6-5 to TRBJ2-7, with 13 bases matching TRBD2. Per the germline V gene, CDR1 is MNHEY and CDR2 is SVGAGI. V was clipped by 4 bases and J by 2 bases; unmatched bases: 5. The CDR3 covers 16 residues. In DNA, the CDR3 is TGTGCCAGCAGTTCCATGGGACTAGCGGGACCCTACGAGCAGTACTTC. Translation gives CASSSMGLAGPYEQYF.

V usage is TRBV3-1 (or the pseudogene TRBV3-2) and J usage is TRBJ2-1, with TRBD2 as a possible D gene (6 bases). Germline V gives CDR1 LGHDT, CDR2 YNNKEL (reference sequence). The CDR3 is 13 amino acids. V was cut by 4 bases and J by 8 bases, with 12 bases left in between. The CDR3 DNA reads as TGTGCCAGCAGCCCGGGAGCAAGCTATGAGCAGTTCTTC. Its translation is CASSPGASYEQFF.